A selection of T cell receptor beta chains follows, all from one sample in a study of CD8+ T cells in alopecia areata. TCRdb's table, derived via immunoSEQ multiplex PCR, lists solely in-frame clones and lacks some. The profile covers around 190,000 clones, with over 55% appearing a single time and over 1% taken by the ten largest. This specimen was CD4+ T cells sorted from blood, taken at week 24, from a patient treated with tofacitinib. These receptors came from a human donor with alopecia areata. The CDR3 runs from the conserved cysteine through the conserved F or W. Fields, in order: clone size, D gene, CDR3 length, V gene, J gene, CDR3 DNA, CDR3 protein. The D gene is left open where the match is weak. Not every row has a clone size; where given, it reads once, few, many or a size class.

size: -; D: TRBD2; length: 16; V: TRBV5-1; J: TRBJ2-7; DNA: TGCGCCAGCAGCTTGGATGGGACTAGCGGGGCCTACGAGCAGTACTTC; CDR3: CASSLDGTSGAYEQYF
size: few; D: -; length: 14; V: TRBV4-3; J: TRBJ1-1; DNA: TGCGCCAGCAGCCAAGTAAAGACTCCGAATGAAGCTTTCTTT; CDR3: CASSQVKTPNEAFF
size: -; D: TRBD1; length: 14; V: TRBV2; J: TRBJ2-7; DNA: TGTGCCAGCAGGGAGGACAGGGAGAACTACGAGCAGTACTTC; CDR3: CASREDRENYEQYF
size: -; D: TRBD2; length: 15; V: TRBV5-1; J: TRBJ2-7; DNA: TGCGCCAGCAGCCCACTAGCGGGGGTAGACTACGAGCAGTACTTC; CDR3: CASSPLAGVDYEQYF
size: -; D: -; length: 14; V: TRBV5-6; J: TRBJ2-5; DNA: TGTGCCAGCAGCTCCGTGAGGCTGGCGGAGACCCAGTACTTC; CDR3: CASSSVRLAETQYF
size: -; D: TRBD1; length: 13; V: TRBV30; J: TRBJ1-2; DNA: TGTGCCTGGAACCCGACAGGGTTGCATGGCTACACCTTC; CDR3: CAWNPTGLHGYTF
size: few; D: TRBD1; length: 13; V: TRBV29-1; J: TRBJ2-5; DNA: TGCAGCGTCATACCGGGACAGCAAGAGACCCAGTACTTC; CDR3: CSVIPGQQETQYF
size: few; D: -; length: 12; V: TRBV29-1; J: TRBJ2-7; DNA: TGCAGCGCGAATTCGAGGGCCCACGAGCAGTACTTC; CDR3: CSANSRAHEQYF
size: few; D: TRBD2; length: 20; V: TRBV27; J: TRBJ2-1; DNA: TGTGCCAGCAGTTTATCCTCCCCGGGCCTACTAGCGGGGTTCCACAATGAGCAGTTCTTC; CDR3: CASSLSSPGLLAGFHNEQFF
size: -; D: TRBD2; length: 13; V: TRBV4-3; J: TRBJ2-1; DNA: TGCGCCAGCAGCCAAGATTGGGCGGGGGTTGAGTTCTTC; CDR3: CASSQDWAGVEFF
size: few; D: -; length: 14; V: TRBV19; J: TRBJ1-2; DNA: TGTGCCAGTATTAATGACGGGGGGCTAGGTAGCTACACCTTC; CDR3: CASINDGGLGSYTF
size: few; D: -; length: 12; V: TRBV29-1; J: TRBJ2-7; DNA: TGCAGCGTTGAAGGACAGACCTACGAGCAGTACTTC; CDR3: CSVEGQTYEQYF
size: -; D: TRBD2; length: 18; V: TRBV11-1; J: TRBJ2-1; DNA: TGTGCCAGCAGCTTAGCGCTGTTGGCGGGGGGGCCCTACAATGAGCAGTTCTTC; CDR3: CASSLALLAGGPYNEQFF
size: -; D: -; length: 12; V: TRBV28; J: TRBJ1-5; DNA: TGTGCCAGCAGTCAGGCGTTTCAGCCCCAGCATTTT; CDR3: CASSQAFQPQHF
size: -; D: -; length: 11; V: TRBV7-2; J: TRBJ2-7; DNA: TGTGCCAGCGGGGACCTGTACGAGCAGTACTTC; CDR3: CASGDLYEQYF
size: -; D: -; length: 15; V: TRBV9; J: TRBJ2-3; DNA: TGTGCCAGCAGCGTAGCGGGGTTCGGCACAGATACGCAGTATTTT; CDR3: CASSVAGFGTDTQYF
size: -; D: -; length: 13; V: TRBV27; J: TRBJ1-2; DNA: TGTGCCAGCAGTAGGGACTGGCGAAATGGCTACACCTTC; CDR3: CASSRDWRNGYTF
size: -; D: -; length: 16; V: TRBV6-5; J: TRBJ1-1; DNA: TGTGCCAGCAGTTACTCGTTCGACAGGCCAAACACTGAAGCTTTCTTT; CDR3: CASSYSFDRPNTEAFF
size: -; D: TRBD2; length: 15; V: TRBV4-2; J: TRBJ2-2; DNA: TGTGCCAGCAGCCAAGTTGGACGACTAGCGGGGGAGCTGTTTTTT; CDR3: CASSQVGRLAGELFF
size: few; D: -; length: 13; V: TRBV7-3; J: TRBJ2-2; DNA: TGTGCCAGCGGGCGAGGGGAGACCGGGGAGCTGTTTTTT; CDR3: CASGRGETGELFF
size: -; D: -; length: 14; V: TRBV29-1; J: TRBJ2-3; DNA: TGCAGCGTTGAGCACCGGTTAAGCACAGATACGCAGTATTTT; CDR3: CSVEHRLSTDTQYF
size: -; D: -; length: 15; V: TRBV27; J: TRBJ1-1; DNA: TGTGCCAGCAGCCTGGGGCCAGCAATGAACACTGAAGCTTTCTTT; CDR3: CASSLGPAMNTEAFF
size: -; D: -; length: 13; V: TRBV30; J: TRBJ1-2; DNA: TGTGCCTGGAGTGTAACGGGCGGAGGTGGCTACACCTTC; CDR3: CAWSVTGGGGYTF
size: -; D: TRBD1; length: 13; V: TRBV7-2; J: TRBJ1-5; DNA: TGTGCCAGCAGCGGGACAGGGTTTCAGCCCCAGCATTTT; CDR3: CASSGTGFQPQHF
size: -; D: -; length: 13; V: TRBV10-2; J: TRBJ1-2; DNA: TGCGCCAGCAATCAGGGGCGCAACTATGGCTACACCTTC; CDR3: CASNQGRNYGYTF
size: few; D: TRBD1; length: 14; V: TRBV7-2; J: TRBJ1-6; DNA: TGTGCCAGCAGCCTTGGACAGGGGTATTCACCCCTCCACTTT; CDR3: CASSLGQGYSPLHF
size: few; D: -; length: 15; V: TRBV7-2; J: TRBJ1-2; DNA: TGTGCCAGCAGCGACCGGGACCCGACCATCTATGGCTACACCTTC; CDR3: CASSDRDPTIYGYTF
size: -; D: TRBD2; length: 16; V: TRBV4-3; J: TRBJ2-3; DNA: TGCGCCAGCAGCCACACGCGGGGGGGCAGGGTTGATACGCAGTATTTT; CDR3: CASSHTRGGRVDTQYF
size: -; D: -; length: 12; V: TRBV5-1; J: TRBJ1-6; DNA: TGCGCCAGCAGTCACCTGAATTCACCCCTCCACTTT; CDR3: CASSHLNSPLHF
size: few; D: -; length: 15; V: TRBV5-1; J: TRBJ2-2; DNA: TGCGCCAGCAGCTTGGGCCTAGCTTATACCGGGGAGCTGTTTTTT; CDR3: CASSLGLAYTGELFF
size: -; D: TRBD2; length: 16; V: TRBV30; J: TRBJ2-2; DNA: TGTGCCTGGACGCTAGCGGGGGGGCTTAACACCGGGGAGCTGTTTTTT; CDR3: CAWTLAGGLNTGELFF
size: -; D: TRBD1; length: 14; V: TRBV7-2; J: TRBJ1-2; DNA: TGTGCCAGCAGCGCAGGGACAGGGTGGTATGGCTACACCTTC; CDR3: CASSAGTGWYGYTF
size: -; D: TRBD1; length: 12; V: TRBV30; J: TRBJ1-2; DNA: TGTGCCTGGAGTCTACAGGGGTACGGCTACACCTTC; CDR3: CAWSLQGYGYTF
size: -; D: -; length: 17; V: TRBV11-1; J: TRBJ2-2; DNA: TGTGCCAGCAGCTTAGTGAACCCGGGGCTGAACACCGGGGAGCTGTTTTTT; CDR3: CASSLVNPGLNTGELFF
size: -; D: -; length: 13; V: TRBV27; J: TRBJ2-5; DNA: TGTGCCAGCAGTTTCCAGGGTGGAGAGACCCAGTACTTC; CDR3: CASSFQGGETQYF
size: -; D: -; length: 15; V: TRBV5-6; J: TRBJ2-5; DNA: TGTGCCAGCAGCAGAAGAACCCAGGTGCAAGAGACCCAGTACTTC; CDR3: CASSRRTQVQETQYF
size: -; D: TRBD2; length: 15; V: TRBV4-2; J: TRBJ2-3; DNA: TGTGCCAGCACTGGCCTAGCGGACCCCACAGATACGCAGTATTTT; CDR3: CASTGLADPTDTQYF
size: -; D: -; length: 14; V: TRBV11-2; J: TRBJ2-1; DNA: TGTGCCAGCAGCCCGAGATCCGCGGGCGATGAGCAGTTCTTC; CDR3: CASSPRSAGDEQFF
size: -; D: -; length: 16; V: TRBV30; J: TRBJ2-2; DNA: TGTGCCTGGAGTGTACTTGGGGGGCCGAACACCGGGGAGCTGTTTTTT; CDR3: CAWSVLGGPNTGELFF
size: few; D: -; length: 14; V: TRBV4-1; J: TRBJ2-5; DNA: TGCGCCAGCAGCCAACAAGGGGGTGAAGAGACCCAGTACTTC; CDR3: CASSQQGGEETQYF
size: -; D: TRBD1; length: 14; V: TRBV27; J: TRBJ1-2; DNA: TGTGCCAGCAGCCAGACAGGGGGTGGCTATGGCTACACCTTC; CDR3: CASSQTGGGYGYTF
size: few; D: -; length: 14; V: TRBV6-1; J: TRBJ2-3; DNA: TGTGCCAGCACCGAAGGGAGTCTAACAGATACGCAGTATTTT; CDR3: CASTEGSLTDTQYF
size: -; D: TRBD2; length: 15; V: TRBV6-4; J: TRBJ2-4; DNA: TGTGCCAGCAGTTTAGGGCTAGCGGGGGTGTACATTCAGTACTTC; CDR3: CASSLGLAGVYIQYF
size: -; D: TRBD1; length: 15; V: TRBV25-1; J: TRBJ1-1; DNA: TGTGCCAGTTTAAGACAGGGATTTTTTCTCACTGAAGCTTTCTTT; CDR3: CASLRQGFFLTEAFF
size: -; D: TRBD1; length: 18; V: TRBV23-1; J: TRBJ1-2; DNA: TGCGCCAGCAGTCGCCCGGGACAGGGGGCGATAAAGGTAGATGGCTACACCTTC; CDR3: CASSRPGQGAIKVDGYTF
size: -; D: -; length: 12; V: TRBV2; J: TRBJ2-7; DNA: TGTGCCAGCACCGGGGAGTCCTACGAGCAGTACTTC; CDR3: CASTGESYEQYF
size: -; D: -; length: 13; V: TRBV30; J: TRBJ2-3; DNA: TGTGCCTGGGGGTTAAATTTGGCAGATACGCAGTATTTT; CDR3: CAWGLNLADTQYF
size: -; D: -; length: 11; V: TRBV7-2; J: TRBJ2-3; DNA: TGTGCCAGCAGCTCTGAAGATACGCAGTATTTT; CDR3: CASSSEDTQYF
size: -; D: -; length: 15; V: TRBV7-2; J: TRBJ2-2; DNA: TGTGCCAGCAGCTCCCAACCCAGGGACACCCGGGAGCTGTTTTTT; CDR3: CASSSQPRDTRELFF
size: -; D: TRBD1; length: 13; V: TRBV6-1; J: TRBJ2-3; DNA: TGTGCCAGCAGGACAGGGGTCAAGGATACGCAGTATTTT; CDR3: CASRTGVKDTQYF
size: -; D: -; length: 14; V: TRBV29-1; J: TRBJ2-1; DNA: TGCAGCGTTGATAAGGCAGGGAGCTACAATGAGCAGTTCTTC; CDR3: CSVDKAGSYNEQFF
size: -; D: TRBD2; length: 16; V: TRBV27; J: TRBJ2-2; DNA: TGTGCCAGCAGTACTAGCGGAACCGCGAACACCGGGGAGCTGTTTTTT; CDR3: CASSTSGTANTGELFF
size: -; D: TRBD1; length: 13; V: TRBV29-1; J: TRBJ2-2; DNA: TGCAGCGTTGACAGGGGGCGAACCGGGGAGCTGTTTTTT; CDR3: CSVDRGRTGELFF
size: -; D: -; length: 13; V: TRBV27; J: TRBJ1-2; DNA: TGTGCCAGCAGTCAATTAGACAGTTATGGCTACACCTTC; CDR3: CASSQLDSYGYTF
size: -; D: TRBD2; length: 13; V: TRBV9; J: TRBJ2-5; DNA: TGTGCCAGCAGCGGGACTAGCGGCGAGACCCAGTACTTC; CDR3: CASSGTSGETQYF
size: -; D: -; length: 11; V: TRBV29-1; J: TRBJ2-3; DNA: TGCAGCGTTGCAGGCACAGATACGCAGTATTTT; CDR3: CSVAGTDTQYF
size: -; D: -; length: 15; V: TRBV30; J: TRBJ1-6; DNA: TGTGCCTGGAGGCATGCAGGGGTCGACAATTCACCCCTCCACTTT; CDR3: CAWRHAGVDNSPLHF